The present entry profiles one T cell receptor (beta chain) with its context. Its antigen is currently unknown. The source of the sample is a study of cytomegalovirus exposure and HLA in healthy donors. Notes on the study in general: A later analysis reportedly found that, within productive TCRs, an Asian-associated ancestry cluster had fewer N-insertions than the mean observed across the approximately 670 donors. In all likelihood, a cluster of highly shared sequence variants was a sequencing artifact.

The CDR3 covers 14 residues. After removal of 5 bases from V and 6 bases from J, the junction contained 6 bases not matched to a gene. Germline V gene lookup returns CDR1 MNHNS and CDR2 SASEGT. Primers for the PCR totalled 60 Vbeta and 13 Jbeta. The protocol was immunoSEQ multiplex PCR, while the TCRdb copy is restricted to in-frame clones and leaves out a portion. Here the sample spans tens of thousands of clones, roughly 80% being singletons. This TCR was sampled from a woman aged 40 to 49 in good health and CMV-seropositive. The chain employs TRBV6-1 and TRBJ2-7; 11 bases agree with TRBD1. Source material: PBMCs. CDR3 sequence reads: CASSRRDRGAEQYF. CDR3 DNA: TGTGCCAGCAGTAGAAGGGACAGGGGGGCCGAGCAGTACTTC.